This passage covers 12 T cell receptor beta chains from one sample sequenced in a study of Graves' ophthalmopathy and Graves' hyperthyroidism listed by TCRdb under 2018. TCRdb lists the instrument as Illumina HiSeq 2000. For repertoire sequencing, the TCR beta CDR3 regions were amplified from RNA transcripts. HTBI primers and the Qiagen OneStep RT-PCR kit were used in a first-round RT-PCR, which was followed by a second-round multiplex PCR, size selection and purification. TCRdb's own reprocessing of the public reads used fastp at Q25 and MiXCR and kept productive beta chains. Every CDR3 protein is listed once, alongside the most common genes and DNA of its rows. Recorded for this sample are fewer than 650,000 distinct CDR3 sequences; 22% of them occurred a single time. The leading ten clones occupy roughly 6.9% of the sample. Sequencing was done on a sample of peripheral blood. Source of these receptors: a woman aged 18 to 35 with stable Graves' hyperthyroidism. Some clones in this sample may be carry-over from other donors' samples. Donor details come from another sample of the same person, matched by shared clones.

This clonotype was counted at least ten times. V gene TRBV29-1 combines with J gene TRBJ2-7; 11 positions match TRBD1. Germline V lookup: CDR1 SQVTM, CDR2 ANQGSEA. With 6 bases clipped from V and 2 bases from J, the junction kept 3 bases outside the gene matches. CDR3 length: 13 residues. For the CDR3, the DNA is TGCAGCGTCGGACAGGGGGCGGCCTACGAGCAGTACTTC. This encodes CSVGQGAAYEQYF.

This clonotype was seen a few times. This chain connects TRBV20-1 to TRBJ1-1; D is perhaps TRBD1 (6 bases). The CDR3 totals 12 residues. Trimming pared 6 bases from V and 7 bases from J, leaving 15 bases between. Germline V gene sequence: CDR1 DFQATT, CDR2 SNEGSKA (reference sequence). The CDR3 is CSAPGQTIEAFF. DNA for the CDR3: TGCAGTGCCCCGGGACAAACCATTGAAGCTTTCTTT.

Many counts were recorded for this clonotype. V gene TRBV20-1 combines with J gene TRBJ2-2; perhaps TRBD1 as D (7 bases). The CDR3 is 14 amino acids. Trimming shortened V by 2 bases and J by 7 bases, and 14 bases separated the two germline ends. Germline V lookup: CDR1 DFQATT, CDR2 SNEGSKA (reference sequence). The CDR3 sequence is CSARLRRGRGELFF. CDR3 sequence (DNA): TGCAGTGCTAGACTCCGGAGGGGGCGCGGGGAGCTGTTTTTT.

The gene calls are TRBV6-2 or TRBV6-3 and TRBJ1-2, with D perhaps TRBD1 (5 bases). Trimming removed 2 bases at V and 7 bases at J, with 20 bases between. CDR1 is MNHEY, CDR2 SVGEGT, per germline. The CDR3 loop spans 16 amino acids. In DNA, the CDR3 is TGTGCCAGCAGTTACGTTCCGGGGGGACTAACGTCTGGCTACACCTTC. This translates into CASSYVPGGLTSGYTF.

This chain joins TRBV5-4 and TRBJ2-5, with 11 bases identical to TRBD2. The germline V gene encodes CDR1 SGHNT and CDR2 YYREEE (reference sequence). V shed 3 bases, J shed 1 base, and the junction held 8 bases outside the gene matches. This CDR3 comprises 17 residues. CDR3 loop: CASSSLAGGPAQETQYF. CDR3 nucleotide sequence: TGTGCCAGCAGCTCCTTAGCGGGGGGGCCCGCCCAAGAGACCCAGTACTTC.

This clonotype was recorded many times. CDR3 nucleotides: TGCGCCAGCACGACGGACGGCTATGGCTACACCTTC. It specifies CASTTDGYGYTF. The chain carries TRBV5-1 and TRBJ1-2; no reliable D call. V was pared by 6 bases and J by 4 bases, with 10 bases between. This CDR3 comprises 12 residues. Germline V CDR1 and CDR2: SGHRS, YFSETQ.

There are many counts of this clonotype. This chain uses TRBV12-3 or TRBV12-4 with TRBJ2-7, with 10 bases matching TRBD1. The trim removed 6 bases at V and 7 bases at J, leaving 12 bases unmatched. This CDR3 contains 15 residues. The CDR3 nucleotides read TGTGCCAGCAGCCGACCGGGACAGGGGACATGGGAGCAGTACTTC. This translates into CASSRPGQGTWEQYF.

This clonotype showed up many times. The chain uses TRBV4-1 and TRBJ2-5, with 8 bases that match TRBD1. The length of the CDR3 is 15 residues. Germline lookup yields CDR1 MGHRA and CDR2 YSYEKL. V lost 6 bases and J lost 4; bases outside the gene matches: 10. CDR3 sequence: CASRRQGLLGETQYF. In DNA, the CDR3 is TGCGCCAGCAGAAGACAGGGGCTATTGGGAGAGACCCAGTACTTC.

The V call is TRBV6-1, the J call TRBJ2-7; a weak D match, TRBD2 (5 bases). Germline CDR1 is MNHNS and CDR2 is SASEGT. The CDR3 sequence is 15 residues long. The ends were cut back, 4 bases at V and 3 bases at J, with 16 bases in the middle. The chain's CDR3 is CASSGATSNYYEQYF. The CDR3 DNA is TGTGCCAGCAGTGGGGCAACTAGTAATTACTACGAGCAGTACTTC.

The chain is built from TRBV20-1 and TRBJ1-2; no clear D gene. This CDR3 has 10 amino acids. The V and J ends lost 5 bases and 1 base respectively, with 2 bases between them. Germline values: CDR1 DFQATT, CDR2 SNEGSKA (reference sequence). The CDR3 coding sequence is TGCAGTGCTTTTAACTATGGCTACACCTTC. Translated: CSAFNYGYTF.

This clonotype was counted between two and nine times. V and J are TRBV19 and TRBJ1-3; no clear D. Germline assignment: CDR1 LNHDA and CDR2 SQIVND (reference sequence). The CDR3 extends over 13 amino acids. Trimming stripped 6 bases from V and 7 bases from J, with 13 bases between. This CDR3 is CASSGVAGNTIYF. The CDR3 nucleotides read TGTGCCAGTAGCGGAGTGGCCGGCAACACCATATATTTT.

This clonotype has just a few counts. The chain uses TRBV9 and TRBJ2-5; the D is unclear. Between the trimmed V and J ends, which lost 0 bases and 2 bases, there was a span of 5 bases. Germline CDR1 and CDR2: SGDLS and YYNGEE. The CDR3 covers 13 residues. The CDR3 sequence is CASSVEAQETQYF. The CDR3 nucleotides read TGTGCCAGCAGCGTAGAGGCTCAAGAGACCCAGTACTTC.